The T cell receptor (beta chain) described here comes from a study of blood T cell repertoires in COVID-19. Overall study context: The United States, Italy and Spain were the sources of the acute and convalescent COVID-19 samples. PBMCs, B-cell-depleted T cells, or T cells were the source of the cDNA or gDNA that made up the material.

The CDR3 totals 15 residues. V dropped 7 bases and J dropped 3 bases, with 15 bases sitting between them. Germline V lookup: CDR1 MNHEY, CDR2 SVGAGI. As originally analysed: Researchers report that nucleated cell counts were estimated from reference gene primer amplification. Sequencing used immunoSEQ multiplex PCR; TCRdb keeps in-frame clones, though not all of them. V and J calls plus clone size are reproduced from that table; the DNA served to infer D and trimming. The sample has 190,000 or so clones; around nine tenths are singletons. The receptor comes from a woman in her late teens or twenties who had recovered from COVID-19. Sequenced: peripheral blood. The V call is TRBV6-5, the J call TRBJ1-4; D uncertain. The CDR3 here is CASKMYRASNEKLFF. In nucleotides, the CDR3 is TGTGCCAGCAAGATGTACAGAGCCTCTAATGAAAAACTGTTTTTT.